Listed here is a single TCR beta chain. The antigen is unknown. This entry is derived from a study of T cells in Graves' hyperthyroidism and ophthalmopathy. Template material for amplifying TCR beta CDR3 regions consisted of RNA transcripts. The TCR CDR3 was amplified in a first-round RT-PCR using the HTBI primer set. TCRdb processed the multiplex PCR reads anew with MiXCR; each CDR3 protein has one entry. The table lists 540,000 or so distinct CDR3 sequences, about 15% of them singletons. Findings and caveats of the study: A model of 13 V-J features distinguished ophthalmopathy from stable hyperthyroidism.

V lost 5 bases and J lost 3, with 17 bases in between. This CDR3 region has 14 residues. Germline-derived CDR1 and CDR2 are DFQATT and SNEGSKA (reference sequence). Sequencing was done on a sample of blood. The chain combines TRBV20-1 with TRBJ2-7; either TRBD1 or TRBD2 may fit D (7 bases each). This receptor was taken from a young woman with Graves' hyperthyroidism. The chain's CDR3 is CSADPGQRDYEQYF. The CDR3 DNA reads TGCAGTGCTGACCCGGGACAGCGGGACTACGAGCAGTACTTC.